These 24 T cell receptor beta chains were sequenced from one sample in a study of CD8 T cells in ankylosing spondylitis. MiXCR was run by TCRdb on the 5' RACE reads, yielding one entry per CDR3 protein. The table includes about 140,000 distinct CDR3 sequences, approximately 10% detected once. The sequenced sample was blood, either unsorted or a sorted T cell fraction (not recorded which). These receptors all come from a female donor with ankylosing spondylitis or in good health (not recorded which).

This clonotype was counted at least ten times. V and J are TRBV12-3 or TRBV12-4 and TRBJ1-5; 8 bases match TRBD1. The CDR3 covers 14 residues. V trimming: 4 bases; J trimming: 6 bases; junction bases outside the gene matches: 5. The CDR3 region is CASSSRGLGQPQHF. For the CDR3, the DNA is TGTGCCAGCAGTTCCAGGGGGCTCGGTCAGCCCCAGCATTTT.

The sample holds many counts of this clonotype. The gene calls are TRBV2 and TRBJ1-1, with D hard to call. Germline V CDR1 and CDR2: SNHLY, FYNNEI. This CDR3 has 13 residues. V was cut by 3 bases and J by 4 bases, with 9 bases left in between. Here the CDR3 DNA reads TGTGCCAGCAGTGACCCCGTCGGCACTGAAGCTTTCTTT. It is translated as CASSDPVGTEAFF.

The CDR3 nucleotides are TGTGCCAGCAATCAGGGGTCTGGCGGCTACACCTTC. Its protein is CASNQGSGGYTF. This chain connects TRBV28 to TRBJ1-2; TRBD1 might be the D (6 bases). The CDR3 runs to 12 residues. Germline CDR1 and CDR2: MDHEN and SYDVKM. V lost 7 bases to trimming and J lost 8 bases, with 14 bases between them.

This clonotype was detected many times. The chain recombines TRBV12-3 or TRBV12-4 with TRBJ2-2; the D gene is possibly TRBD1 (6 bases). The CDR3 covers 15 residues. Trimming removed 5 bases from V and 0 bases from J, with 10 bases in between. The CDR3: CASSITGTNTGELFF. The CDR3 coding sequence is TGTGCCAGCAGTATAACAGGGACGAACACCGGGGAGCTGTTTTTT.

The chain links TRBV18 to TRBJ2-6; D unresolved. Germline V gene sequence: CDR1 KGHSH, CDR2 LQKENI. Trimming took 1 base from V and 1 from J, leaving 5 bases between them. The CDR3 is made up of 15 amino acids. The CDR3 nucleotides read TGTGCCAGCTCACCACTCCTTTCTGGGGCCAACGTCCTGACTTTC. This encodes CASSPLLSGANVLTF.

This clonotype was found many times. The CDR3 here is CASSFRGYRQDTQYF. The CDR3 DNA follows: TGCGCCAGCAGCTTTCGAGGCTACCGTCAAGATACGCAGTATTTT. J is TRBJ2-3 and V is TRBV5-1, with D uncertain. Germline V gene sequence: CDR1 SGHRS, CDR2 YFSETQ. This CDR3 has 15 residues. Deletions cut 2 bases from V and 5 bases from J, with 15 bases between.

This clonotype was detected once. A much larger clone lies one base from this, so it may be a read error. The chain uses TRBV20-1 and TRBJ2-2, with D possibly called TRBD1 or TRBD2 (6 bases each). Germline V CDR1 and CDR2: DFQATT, SNEGSKA (reference sequence). The CDR3 has 13 residues. This CDR3 is CRGSQGGPGELFF. For the CDR3, the DNA is TGCCGTGGCTCACAGGGAGGCCCCGGGGAGCTGTTTTTT.

The rearrangement joins TRBV10-3 to TRBJ1-1, with a tentative D call TRBD1 (5 bases). The germline V gene has CDR1 ENHRY and CDR2 SYGVKD. This CDR3 has 12 amino acids. V dropped 3 bases and J dropped 8 bases, with 10 bases sitting between them. This CDR3 is CAISEEGREAFF. The CDR3 region has the DNA TGTGCCATCAGTGAAGAGGGGCGAGAAGCTTTCTTT.

This clonotype was seen at least ten times. V and J are TRBV20-1 and TRBJ2-7; 7 bases are shared with TRBD2. The CDR3 sequence is 13 residues long. Germline V gene lookup returns CDR1 DFQATT and CDR2 SNEGSKA (reference sequence). V trimming: 6 bases; J trimming: 6 bases; junction bases outside the gene matches: 11. The CDR3 nucleotides read TGCAGTGCCCCTGGGCGGGAGAGTAGCGAGCAGTACTTC. This encodes CSAPGRESSEQYF.

Comments on this clonotype: Sequence at one end of the junction differs from germline and may be a read error. The chain has TRBV27 and TRBJ1-1; 9 nucleotides match TRBD1. The CDR3 has 13 residues. Germline V gives CDR1 MNHEY, CDR2 SMNVEV (reference sequence). CDR3 loop: CASSRTGVEEALF. The CDR3 DNA is TGTGCCAGCAGTAGGACAGGGGTGGAGGAAGCTTTGTTT.

This clonotype occurred many times. The V call is TRBV11-2, the J call TRBJ2-3, with 13 nucleotides matching TRBD2. With 1 base clipped from V and 2 bases from J, the junction kept 6 bases outside the gene matches. This CDR3 has 18 residues. Germline values: CDR1 SGHAT, CDR2 FQNNGV. Written as DNA, the CDR3 is TGTGCCAGCAGCTTAGGCCGACTAGCGGGGGGCCTCACAGATACGCAGTATTTT. It yields the protein CASSLGRLAGGLTDTQYF.

This clonotype was counted at least ten times. The V call is TRBV4-1, the J call TRBJ1-4; D unclear. This CDR3 has 14 residues. Germline V lookup: CDR1 MGHRA, CDR2 YSYEKL. V shed 4 bases and J shed 4 bases, with 10 bases lying between them. The DNA for the CDR3 is TGCGCCAGCAGCCTTCAGAGGGTTAATGAAAAACTGTTTTTT. Its translation: CASSLQRVNEKLFF.

Regarding this clonotype: At one end the junction does not follow the germline gene, possibly because of a read error. The chain carries TRBV5-1 and TRBJ1-1; 9 positions agree with TRBD1. Per germline, CDR1 SGHRS and CDR2 YFSETQ. There are 13 residues in the CDR3. The CDR3 DNA follows: TGCGCCAGCAACTTGGGGGACAGGGCGTGGGCCTTCTTT. As protein: CASNLGDRAWAFF.

Of note for this clonotype: This is likely a read error, given that the CDR3 carries no conserved phenylalanine or tryptophan at its end. J is TRBJ2-1 and V is TRBV10-3, with no clear D. The CDR3 has 14 residues. Germline V CDR1 and CDR2: ENHRY, SYGVKD. This chain's CDR3 is CAISESGGYNGQFL. CDR3 nucleotide sequence: TGTGCCATCAGTGAGTCGGGCGGTTACAATGGGCAGTTCTTG.

This sequence joins TRBV3-1 and TRBJ2-3, with D possibly matching TRBD1 (5 bases). TRBJ1-5 matches the DNA end more closely, so the J call is doubtful. The germline gives CDR1 LGHDT, CDR2 YNNKEL (reference sequence). The CDR3 sequence is 15 residues long. For the CDR3, the DNA is TGTGCCAGCAGCATAGGGACCAGCGATTCAGATACGCAGCATTTT. Its protein is CASSIGTSDSDTQHF.

This clonotype has a count of ten or more. The V and J genes are TRBV7-2 and TRBJ2-2; 7 nucleotides align to TRBD1. This CDR3 has 14 residues. V trimming: 5 bases; J trimming: 3 bases; junction bases outside the gene matches: 3. The germline V gene has CDR1 SGHTA and CDR2 FQGNSA. The CDR3 region has the DNA TGTGCCAGCAGCCTGGGACAGTACACCGGGGAGCTGTTTTTT. It translates to CASSLGQYTGELFF.

In its sample, this clonotype was seen many times. V is TRBV7-2 and J is TRBJ2-5, with D possibly TRBD2 on 5 matching bases. Germline loops: CDR1 SGHTA, CDR2 FQGNSA. This CDR3 spans 13 amino acids. Trimming shortened V by 5 bases and J by 1 base, and 8 bases separated the two germline ends. The CDR3: CASSPRGQETQYF. The CDR3, as DNA: TGTGCCAGCAGCCCCCGGGGCCAAGAGACCCAGTACTTC.

This clonotype occurred many times. The CDR3 loop reads CSAPRQGTEAFF. The CDR3, as DNA: TGCAGTGCCCCTAGACAGGGGACTGAAGCTTTCTTT. This chain uses TRBV20-1 with TRBJ1-1; 8 bases are shared with TRBD1. Trimming at V came to 6 bases and at J to 5 bases, leaving 5 bases not matched to a gene. Germline V gene lookup returns CDR1 DFQATT and CDR2 SNEGSKA (reference sequence). The CDR3 extends over 12 amino acids.

In this sample, this clonotype turned up many times. The CDR3 DNA is TGCGCCAGCAGCTCCGGACAGGGCGGGACCCAGTACTTC. The encoded protein is CASSSGQGGTQYF. This chain connects TRBV5-1 to TRBJ2-5; 8 nucleotides agree with TRBD1. Germline V gene data show CDR1 as SGHRS and CDR2 as YFSETQ. V lost 3 bases, J lost 7 bases, and 5 bases stayed unmatched. This CDR3 has 13 amino acids.

Many counts were recorded for this clonotype. The chain couples TRBV28 to TRBJ1-2; D gene ambiguous. V gave up 6 bases and J gave up 8 bases, with 19 bases separating them. From germline, CDR1 is MDHEN and CDR2 SYDVKM. The length of the CDR3 is 14 residues. The CDR3 protein is CASSSREKTRGYTF. The CDR3 DNA sequence: TGTGCCAGCAGCTCCCGGGAGAAGACCCGGGGCTACACCTTC.

This clonotype showed up many times. J is TRBJ2-3 and V is TRBV12-3 or TRBV12-4; D possibly corresponds to TRBD1 (5 bases). The ends were cut back, 7 bases at V and 2 bases at J, with 16 bases in the middle. CDR3 length equals 15 residues. CDR3 bases: TGTGCCAGCACCGTAGTAGGGGCATCCACAGATACGCAGTATTTT. As protein: CASTVVGASTDTQYF.

This clonotype was recorded at least ten times. The rearrangement uses TRBV10-3 and TRBJ2-2, with TRBD1 matching over 9 bases. Germline V gene lookup returns CDR1 ENHRY and CDR2 SYGVKD. This CDR3 spans 14 amino acids. V shed 7 bases, J shed 4 bases, and the junction held 4 bases outside the gene matches. The CDR3 nucleotides are TGTGCCATCACGCGACAGGGGGGCACCGGGGAGCTGTTTTTT. This translates into CAITRQGGTGELFF.

Many counts were recorded for this clonotype. The chain links TRBV12-3 or TRBV12-4 to TRBJ2-5, with TRBD2 as a possible D gene (5 bases). The CDR3 contains 15 residues. The V and J ends lost 5 bases and 4 bases respectively, with 17 bases between them. CDR3 coding DNA: TGTGCCAGCAGTACTCCACGAGCTAGCAGAGAGACCCAGTACTTC. Encoded protein: CASSTPRASRETQYF.

This clonotype was seen ten or more times. The chain employs TRBV11-2 and TRBJ2-1; D gene ambiguous. The CDR3 covers 15 residues. The germline CDR1 and CDR2 sequences are SGHAT and FQNNGV. Between the trimmed V and J ends, which lost 4 bases and 1 base, there was a span of 11 bases. The DNA for the CDR3 is TGTGCCAGCAGCTCTTCCAATCCGTCCTACAATGAGCAGTTCTTC. It codes for CASSSSNPSYNEQFF.